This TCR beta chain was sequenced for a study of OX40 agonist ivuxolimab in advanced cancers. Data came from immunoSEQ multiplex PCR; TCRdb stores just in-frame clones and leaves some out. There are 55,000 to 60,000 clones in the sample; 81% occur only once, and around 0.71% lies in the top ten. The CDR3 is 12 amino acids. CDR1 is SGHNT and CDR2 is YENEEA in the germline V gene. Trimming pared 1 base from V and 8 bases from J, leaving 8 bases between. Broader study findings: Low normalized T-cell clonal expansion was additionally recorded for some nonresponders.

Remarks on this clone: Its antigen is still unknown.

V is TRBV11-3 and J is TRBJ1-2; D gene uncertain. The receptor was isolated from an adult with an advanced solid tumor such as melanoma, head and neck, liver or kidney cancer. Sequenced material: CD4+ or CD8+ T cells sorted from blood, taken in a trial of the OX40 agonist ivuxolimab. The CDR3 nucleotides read TGTGCCAGCAGCTTAGCGGGGTACGGCTACACCTTC. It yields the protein CASSLAGYGYTF.